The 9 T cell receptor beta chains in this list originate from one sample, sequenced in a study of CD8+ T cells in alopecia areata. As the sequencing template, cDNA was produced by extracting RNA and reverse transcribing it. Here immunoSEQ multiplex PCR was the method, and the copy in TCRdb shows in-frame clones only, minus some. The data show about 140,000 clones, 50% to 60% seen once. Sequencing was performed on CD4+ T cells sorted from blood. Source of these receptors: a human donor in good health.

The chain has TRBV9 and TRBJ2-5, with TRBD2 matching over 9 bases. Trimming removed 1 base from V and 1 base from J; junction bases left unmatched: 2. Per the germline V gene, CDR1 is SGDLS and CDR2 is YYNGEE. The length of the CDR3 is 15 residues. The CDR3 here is CASSVSAGGQETQYF. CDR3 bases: TGTGCCAGCAGCGTATCAGCGGGAGGCCAAGAGACCCAGTACTTC.

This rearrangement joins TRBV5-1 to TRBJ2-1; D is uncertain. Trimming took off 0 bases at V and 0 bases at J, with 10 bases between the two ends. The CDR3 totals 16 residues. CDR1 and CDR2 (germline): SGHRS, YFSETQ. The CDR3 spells CASSLVPGSSYNEQFF. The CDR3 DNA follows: TGCGCCAGCAGCTTGGTCCCCGGTTCCTCCTACAATGAGCAGTTCTTC.

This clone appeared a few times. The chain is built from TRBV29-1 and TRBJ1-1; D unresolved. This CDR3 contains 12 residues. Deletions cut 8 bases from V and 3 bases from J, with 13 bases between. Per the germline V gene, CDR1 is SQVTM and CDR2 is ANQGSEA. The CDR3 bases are TGCAGCACAAGGACGGATGACACTGAAGCTTTCTTT. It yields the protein CSTRTDDTEAFF.

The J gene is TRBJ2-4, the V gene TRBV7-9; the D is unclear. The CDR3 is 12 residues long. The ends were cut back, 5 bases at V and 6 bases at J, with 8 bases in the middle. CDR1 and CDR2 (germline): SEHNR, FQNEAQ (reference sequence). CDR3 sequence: CASSPTGNIQYF. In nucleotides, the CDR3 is TGTGCCAGCAGCCCAACCGGAAACATTCAGTACTTC.

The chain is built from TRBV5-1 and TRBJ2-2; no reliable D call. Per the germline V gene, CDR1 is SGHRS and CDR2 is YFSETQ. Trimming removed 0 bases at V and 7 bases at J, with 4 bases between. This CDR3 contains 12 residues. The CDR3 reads CASSLAVGELFF. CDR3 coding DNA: TGCGCCAGCAGCTTGGCGGTCGGGGAGCTGTTTTTT.

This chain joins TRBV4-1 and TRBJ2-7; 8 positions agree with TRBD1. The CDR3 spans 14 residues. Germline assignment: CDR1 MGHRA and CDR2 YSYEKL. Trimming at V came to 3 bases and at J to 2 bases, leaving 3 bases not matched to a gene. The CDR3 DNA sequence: TGCGCCAGCAGCCATGCGACAGGGGCCTACGAGCAGTACTTC. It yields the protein CASSHATGAYEQYF.

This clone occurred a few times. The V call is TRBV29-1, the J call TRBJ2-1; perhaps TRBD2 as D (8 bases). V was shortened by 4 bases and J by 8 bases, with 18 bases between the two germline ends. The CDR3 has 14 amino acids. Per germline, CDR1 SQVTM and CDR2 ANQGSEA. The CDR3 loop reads CSVVAGTVYDEQFF. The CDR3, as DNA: TGCAGCGTTGTAGCGGGGACAGTTTATGATGAGCAGTTCTTC.

The CDR3 reads CASTGQGFYQPQHF. CDR3 DNA sequence: TGTGCCAGCACCGGACAGGGGTTTTATCAGCCCCAGCATTTT. The chain links TRBV5-8 to TRBJ1-5; TRBD1 aligns across 9 bases. Germline lookup yields CDR1 SGHTS and CDR2 YDEGEE. CDR3 length: 14 residues. V shed 6 bases, J shed 5 bases, and the junction held 6 bases outside the gene matches.

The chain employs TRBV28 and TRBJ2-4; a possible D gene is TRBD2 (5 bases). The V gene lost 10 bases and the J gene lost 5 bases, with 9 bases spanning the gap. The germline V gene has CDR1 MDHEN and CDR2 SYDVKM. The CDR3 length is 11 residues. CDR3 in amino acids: CATDLQNIQYF. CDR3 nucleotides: TGTGCCACGGACTTGCAAAACATTCAGTACTTC.